This entry describes one T cell receptor beta chain. Its antigen remains unknown. The data were taken from a study of T-cell memory formation after mild COVID-19. Study summary: TCR clusters showed largely donor specificity.

The CDR3 totals 15 residues. The trim removed 6 bases at V and 6 bases at J, leaving 9 bases unmatched. Study-wide points: Mainly CM and EM harbored the contracting CD4+ clones; mainly EMRA harbored the CD8+ ones.

One entry per CDR3 protein results from TCRdb running MiXCR on the 5' RACE reads. The sample lists around 210,000 distinct CDR3 sequences; 9.5% were seen once. This clonotype originated in a young man who had mild COVID-19 (a few samples of this study predate the infection). Cell type and time point are not known. Sample: PBMCs or a T cell subset sorted from them (not recorded which). The V and J genes are TRBV12-3 or TRBV12-4 and TRBJ2-1; 9 bases are shared with TRBD2. CDR3 in DNA: TGTGCCAGCAGCTTATGGCTAGCGGGGACCAATGAGCAGTTCTTC. Translation gives CASSLWLAGTNEQFF.